This TCR beta chain was profiled in a study of cytomegalovirus exposure and HLA in healthy donors. The study ran its PCR with 60 Vbeta and 13 Jbeta primers. Original processing methods: In a later analysis, the count reached about 82 million unique TCR beta chains, with roughly 12 million shared. Sequencing was performed with immunoSEQ multiplex PCR; in TCRdb, only in-frame clones are kept and a portion is missing. That table is the source of V, J and clone size, and D and trimming were worked out from the DNA. The data hold roughly 120,000 clones, with around 73% observed a single time. CDR1 is GTSNPN, CDR2 SVGIG, per germline (reference sequence). The CDR3 has 14 amino acids. With 2 bases clipped from V and 3 bases from J, the junction kept 5 bases outside the gene matches.

Specimen: PBMCs. The clonotype comes from a woman between 25 and 40 years old in good health and CMV-seropositive. This chain uses TRBV30 with TRBJ2-7; TRBD1 aligns across 9 bases. CDR3 sequence (DNA): TGTGCCTGGAGTAGGGGACAGGGCTTCTACGAGCAGTACTTC. Residues: CAWSRGQGFYEQYF. The entire variable domain, with the rest obtained from reference TRBV30 and TRBJ2-7, is as follows: SQTIHQWPATLVQPVGSPLSLECTVEGTSNPNLYWYRQAAGRGLQLLFYSVGIGQISSEVPQNLSASRPQDRQFILSSKKLLLSDSGFYLCAWSRGQGFYEQYFGPGTRLTVT.